This T cell receptor beta chain derives from a study of regulatory T cells in long-lasting Graves disease (dated by TCRdb to the early 2020s). In the study overall: Persistent Graves' disease was defined as antithyroid drug treatment for over 5 years with persistently positive TSH receptor autoantibodies. Patients with persistent Graves' disease were compared with patients with newly diagnosed Graves' disease using TCR sequencing and RNA sequencing of peripheral blood. The study was conducted in China and was registered as a clinical trial. A total of approximately 35 samples underwent TCR sequencing: some 13 from persistent and about 20 from newly diagnosed Graves' disease patients. Persistent Graves' disease patients in the clinical cohort had taken antithyroid drugs for approximately ten years on average.

The time point label, read with the paper, signifies: persistent/refractory GD, antithyroid drugs over 5 years with positive TRAb. For both TCR sequencing and RNA sequencing, RNA was extracted from PBMCs in TRIzol. The diagnosis of Graves' disease followed American Thyroid Association guidelines. The patients came from an endocrinology department in Xi'an, China. Each patient gave approximately 9.7 milliliters of peripheral blood, collected in an EDTA anticoagulant tube. Ficoll Paque Plus density gradient separation was used to isolate PBMCs, and no further T cell sorting was performed. An Agilent 2100 Bioanalyzer and agarose gel were used to assess RNA quality, and a NanoDrop 2000 was used to measure RNA concentration. In regard to this clonotype: The specificity of this receptor is unknown. No much larger clone is present one base from it, and per-base qualities are unavailable.

Overall study outcomes, separate from this receptor: The authors noted that the small sample size was a limitation that may lower accuracy. Preferential use of TRBV28, TRBJ1-2 and TRBJ2-5 was observed in persistent disease, whereas TRBV20-1 and TRBJ2-1 were favored in newly diagnosed disease. Compared with newly diagnosed patients, persistent Graves' disease patients had lower TCR Shannon entropy and fewer highly expanded clones, which suggests clonal expansion. Only peripheral blood was studied, because thyroid tissue, the primary lesion, was inaccessible. Persistent patients shared more public clonotypes among themselves (around 2,500) than newly diagnosed patients did (about 900). Sequencing and analysis were limited to the TCR beta chain.

Including the terminal cysteine and phenylalanine, the CDR3 comprises 14 residues. CDR3 DNA only is kept here, 42 bases in frame from base 1. V is clipped by 4 bases and J by 7 bases, and the sequence between their germline boundaries is 16 bases long. Per the germline V gene, MDHEN is the CDR1 and SYDVKM is the CDR2. Receptor amplification or capture employed multiplex PCR. TCRdb names Illumina HiSeq 4000 as the instrument used. To build TCR beta libraries, CDR3 regions were amplified by Arm-PCR using iRepertoire HTBI primers. Gel purification was performed on PCR products prior to sequencing. The authors processed their data as follows. Gene usage analysis of CDR3 amino acid clonotypes used the 50 to 70 TRBV and about 15 TRBJ segments found across samples. COPE and FqMerger were used to merge the filtered high-quality paired reads into contigs. BLAST was used to align contigs to IMGT TRBV, TRBD and TRBJ reference genes, with CDR3 defined following IMGT. Clonotypes above 0.1% frequency were classified as highly expanded clones. Repertoire diversity was measured by Shannon entropy, and V-J evenness by the Gini coefficient. Clonotypes shared by more than one individual were considered public. TCRdb handled the public reads itself, with Q25 trimming in fastp and clone calling in MiXCR, and kept productive beta chains. Rows with one shared CDR3 protein collapse into an entry with the most common genes and DNA. These V and J calls are TCRdb output, not the study's own analysis. This sample holds about 660,000 distinct CDR3 sequences; around 30% were observed only once. The ten largest make up 40% to 55% of the sample.

The receptor was derived from a female donor with Graves disease. The V gene is TRBV28 and the J gene is TRBJ1-1; TRBD1 is a possible D gene, resting on 5 matching bases. Material: peripheral blood mononuclear cells (PBMCs), obtained when the disease was refractory, from a patient treated with antithyroid drugs. The DNA sequence reads TGTGCCAGCAGTTCGCCGGGGACTTACTATGAAGCTTTCTTT. Translated, it gives CASSSPGTYYEAFF.